What follows are 3 T cell receptor beta chains derived from one specimen sequenced in a study of T cells in Graves' hyperthyroidism and ophthalmopathy. RNA transcripts provided the source from which TCR beta CDR3 regions were amplified. Primed by the HTBI set, a first-round RT-PCR was run on the TCR CDR3. TCRdb re-analysed the multiplex PCR reads in MiXCR, keeping a single row per CDR3 protein. The sample yields 250,000 to 300,000 distinct CDR3 sequences, roughly 15% seen once. Sequenced input: blood. The receptors derive from a woman aged 30 to 39 with Graves' hyperthyroidism that later progressed to Graves' ophthalmopathy.

This clonotype was observed a few times. The chain links TRBV29-1 to TRBJ1-1; no definite D call. In germline, CDR1 is SQVTM, CDR2 ANQGSEA. Trimming left V 5 bases short and J 6 bases short, with 19 bases between. The CDR3 is 14 residues long. The CDR3 here is CSVSGSPSRAEAFF. The CDR3 DNA is TGCAGCGTTAGCGGGAGCCCATCGCGGGCTGAAGCTTTCTTT.

This clonotype was observed many times. V and J are TRBV6-1 and TRBJ2-7; 9 bases agree with TRBD2. The CDR3 consists of 16 residues. Losses at the gene ends were 7 bases for V and 2 bases for J; bases not matched to a gene: 12. The germline gives CDR1 MNHNS, CDR2 SASEGT. CDR3 loop: CASTPGMAGGAYEQYF. In nucleotides, the CDR3 is TGTGCCAGCACCCCTGGGATGGCGGGGGGGGCCTACGAGCAGTACTTC.

With respect to this clonotype: With a much larger clone just one base away, this may be a read error. J is TRBJ2-1 and V is TRBV6-9; 12 bases match TRBD2. Trimming took 3 bases from V and 4 from J; bases not matched to a gene: 10. The CDR3 sequence is 18 residues long. CDR1 and CDR2 from the germline V gene are MNHGY and SVAAGI. This chain's CDR3 is CASSYRGASGREYNEQFF. The CDR3 coding sequence is TGTGCCAGCAGTTACAGAGGGGCTAGCGGGAGGGAGTACAATGAGCAGTTCTTC.